The 26 T cell receptor beta chains in this list originate from one sample, sequenced in a study of OX40 agonist ivuxolimab in advanced cancers. Some clones are missing from TCRdb's copy, which holds only in-frame ones; the method was immunoSEQ multiplex PCR. The sample contains around 70,000 clones, around 83% of which appear only once. Source: CD4+ or CD8+ T cells sorted from blood, taken in a trial of the OX40 agonist ivuxolimab. Every receptor here comes from an adult with an advanced solid tumor such as melanoma, head and neck, liver or kidney cancer.

The J gene is TRBJ1-1, the V gene TRBV19; no firm D call. V was shortened by 8 bases and J by 5 bases, with 9 bases between the two germline ends. The germline gives CDR1 LNHDA, CDR2 SQIVND (reference sequence). CDR3 length equals 11 residues. The CDR3 protein is CASGGWTEAFF. The CDR3 bases are TGTGCCAGTGGCGGTTGGACTGAAGCTTTCTTT.

The chain employs TRBV11-1 and TRBJ2-2, with a possible D match to TRBD2 (6 bases). The CDR3 covers 16 residues. V was cut by 2 bases and J by 2 bases, with 12 bases left in between. Germline CDR1 and CDR2: SGHAT and FQDESV (reference sequence). DNA for the CDR3: TGTGCCAGCAGCTTACCCTCTAGCGCCAACACCGGGGAGCTGTTTTTT. Translating it yields CASSLPSSANTGELFF.

The gene calls are TRBV15 and TRBJ1-1; no reliable D call. The V gene lost 1 base and the J gene lost 5 bases, with 17 bases spanning the gap. The germline V gene encodes CDR1 LNHNV and CDR2 YYDKDF (reference sequence). CDR3 length equals 16 residues. This CDR3 is CATSRVGRTGGTEAFF. CDR3 bases: TGTGCCACCAGCAGAGTAGGTCGGACGGGCGGGACTGAAGCTTTCTTT.

The rearrangement uses TRBV5-6 and TRBJ2-2; D might be TRBD1 or TRBD2, each matching 6 bases. V lost 1 base and J 0 bases, leaving 7 bases between the germline ends. Germline assignment: CDR1 SGHDT and CDR2 YYEEEE. CDR3 length equals 15 residues. Here the CDR3 reads CASSLRGPNTGELFF. The CDR3 nucleotides are TGTGCCAGCAGCTTGCGGGGGCCGAACACCGGGGAGCTGTTTTTT.

This clone has just a few counts. The chain carries TRBV11-2 and TRBJ1-3; D remains ambiguous. The length of the CDR3 is 14 residues. CDR1 and CDR2 (germline): SGHAT, FQNNGV. V was pared by 1 base and J by 0 bases, with 4 bases between. CDR3 bases: TGTGCCAGCAGCTTAGGGAACTCTGGAAACACCATATATTTT. Encoded protein: CASSLGNSGNTIYF.

This clone was recorded once. The chain joins TRBV9 to TRBJ1-6; TRBD1 matches at 9 bases. The CDR3 covers 16 residues. Germline loops: CDR1 SGDLS, CDR2 YYNGEE. V dropped 0 bases and J dropped 10; count of bases not matched to a gene: 8. The CDR3 DNA sequence: TGTGCCAGCAGCGTAGGTGGGACAGGGTTTTACTCACCCCTCCACTTT. This encodes CASSVGGTGFYSPLHF. The complete variable domain, with remaining parts taken from reference TRBV9 and TRBJ1-6, reads DSGVTQTPKHLITATGQRVTLRCSPRSGDLSVYWYQQSLDQGLQFLIQYYNGEERAKGNILERFSAQQFPDLHSELNLSSLELGDSALYFCASSVGGTGFYSPLHFGNGTRLTVT.

This chain links TRBV11-3 with TRBJ2-7, with TRBD1 matching 7 bases. Germline-derived CDR1 and CDR2 are SGHNT and YENEEA. V was clipped by 5 bases and J by 2 bases; unmatched bases: 6. The CDR3 consists of 14 residues. The DNA for the CDR3 is TGTGCCAGCAGCAAAGGGGACAGCGCCTACGAGCAGTACTTC. As protein: CASSKGDSAYEQYF. The variable domain in full, completed from reference TRBV11-3 and TRBJ2-7, reads EAGVVQSPRYKIIEKKQPVAFWCNPISGHNTLYWYLQNLGQGPELLIRYENEEAVDDSQLPKDRFSAERLKGVDSTLKIQPAELGDSAVYLCASSKGDSAYEQYFGPGTRLTVT.

This clone was recorded only once. The chain has TRBV25-1 and TRBJ2-5; D might be TRBD1 or TRBD2, each matching 6 bases. V was trimmed by 5 bases and J by 4 bases, leaving 20 bases between them. This CDR3 is built from 16 residues. Germline values: CDR1 MGHDK, CDR2 SYGVNS. The CDR3 DNA reads TGTGCCAGCAGTCAACCCTTTGGGCCGGGGGCAGAGACCCAGTACTTC. It translates to CASSQPFGPGAETQYF.

The chain combines TRBV7-8 with TRBJ2-2; possible D gene TRBD2, 6 bases. This CDR3 spans 15 amino acids. V was shortened by 5 bases and J by 0 bases, with 10 bases between the two germline ends. Germline CDR1 and CDR2: SGHVS and FQNEAQ. The CDR3 nucleotides read TGTGCCAGCAGCGCTGGGGGGACGAACACCGGGGAGCTGTTTTTT. This gives the protein CASSAGGTNTGELFF.

The chain employs TRBV7-2 and TRBJ1-1, with no clear D. The V and J ends lost 3 bases and 0 bases respectively, with 8 bases between them. This CDR3 has 14 amino acids. Germline CDR1 is SGHTA and CDR2 is FQGNSA. CDR3 sequence: CASSFASVNTEAFF. In nucleotides, the CDR3 is TGTGCCAGCAGCTTTGCCTCAGTGAACACTGAAGCTTTCTTT.

The chain couples TRBV7-8 to TRBJ2-3, with TRBD2 matching over 12 bases. Germline V gives CDR1 SGHVS, CDR2 FQNEAQ. V was clipped by 0 bases and J by 3 bases; unmatched bases: 4. CDR3 length: 17 amino acids. CDR3 residues: CASSLAPSGGETDTQYF. CDR3 bases: TGTGCCAGCAGCTTAGCGCCTAGCGGGGGGGAAACAGATACGCAGTATTTT.

The V call is TRBV6-5, the J call TRBJ2-1; TRBD1 aligns across 7 bases. This CDR3 is built from 15 residues. Germline V gene lookup returns CDR1 MNHEY and CDR2 SVGAGI. Losses at the gene ends were 8 bases for V and 4 bases for J; bases not matched to a gene: 11. Written as DNA, the CDR3 is TGTGCCAGCCAGCTCAGACAGGGTTCGTACAATGAGCAGTTCTTC. Encoded protein: CASQLRQGSYNEQFF.

The chain combines TRBV11-2 with TRBJ2-1; TRBD2 might be the D (7 bases). The germline V gene has CDR1 SGHAT and CDR2 FQNNGV. V gave up 10 bases and J gave up 2 bases, with 12 bases separating them. The CDR3 totals 13 residues. This CDR3 is CATRGAAYNEQFF. As DNA, the CDR3 is TGTGCCACTCGGGGGGCCGCCTACAATGAGCAGTTCTTC.

V and J are TRBV19 and TRBJ1-3, with D hard to call. The CDR3 is 13 amino acids. Trimming left V 5 bases short and J 2 bases short, with 7 bases between. Looked up from germline, CDR1 is LNHDA and CDR2 is SQIVND (reference sequence). CDR3 residues: CASSDRPGNTIYF. The CDR3, as DNA: TGTGCCAGTAGTGATCGCCCTGGAAACACCATATATTTT. The full variable domain, in which reference TRBV19 and TRBJ1-3 provide the parts outside the CDR3, is DGGITQSPKYLFRKEGQNVTLSCEQNLNHDAMYWYRQDPGQGLRLIYYSQIVNDFQKGDIAEGYSVSREKKESFPLTVTSAQKNPTAFYLCASSDRPGNTIYFGEGSWLTVV.

The V gene is TRBV5-5, the J gene TRBJ2-4; no reliable D call. The CDR3 has 12 amino acids. Germline-derived CDR1 and CDR2 are SGHKS and YYEKEE (reference sequence). Trimming cost V 0 bases and J 4 bases, with 2 bases left between them. The CDR3 nucleotides are TGTGCCAGCAGCTTGGGGAAAAACATTCAGTACTTC. It yields the protein CASSLGKNIQYF.

This chain joins TRBV11-3 and TRBJ2-1, with D possibly TRBD1 on 7 matching bases. Deletions cut 5 bases from V and 8 bases from J, with 22 bases between. The germline V gene encodes CDR1 SGHNT and CDR2 YENEEA. This CDR3 comprises 16 residues. The CDR3 is CASSPQGGLVIDEQFF. The DNA of the CDR3 is TGTGCCAGCAGCCCCCAGGGGGGTCTGGTCATCGATGAGCAGTTCTTC.

The V and J genes are TRBV4-1 and TRBJ1-2, with D unresolved. V was trimmed by 1 base and J by 4 bases, leaving 10 bases between them. This CDR3 region has 14 residues. Germline lookup yields CDR1 MGHRA and CDR2 YSYEKL. CDR3 coding DNA: TGCGCCAGCAGCCAAGTAGGGAGCGGCTATGGCTACACCTTC. Translated: CASSQVGSGYGYTF.

This chain connects TRBV7-2 to TRBJ2-3, with D possibly matching TRBD2 (6 bases). Trimming left V 5 bases short and J 6 bases short, with 21 bases between. Germline V lookup: CDR1 SGHTA, CDR2 FQGNSA. The CDR3 is made up of 16 amino acids. The CDR3 DNA sequence: TGTGCCAGCAGCGCTAGAACCGGGACTCGTTCCGATACGCAGTATTTT. Translation gives CASSARTGTRSDTQYF.

The chain employs TRBV18 and TRBJ1-5; D call uncertain. The CDR3 covers 14 residues. Germline lookup yields CDR1 KGHSH and CDR2 LQKENI. Trimming cost V 5 bases and J 2 bases, with 10 bases left between them. The CDR3 DNA sequence: TGTGCCAGCTCATCCCAGTGGGGCAATCAGCCCCAGCATTTT. This translates into CASSSQWGNQPQHF.

The rearrangement joins TRBV19 to TRBJ1-5; D is perhaps TRBD1 (5 bases). Trimming took 1 base from V and 7 from J, leaving 11 bases between them. The length of the CDR3 is 14 residues. The germline gives CDR1 LNHDA, CDR2 SQIVND (reference sequence). The CDR3 loop reads CASSIVQGGQPQHF. Here the CDR3 DNA reads TGTGCCAGTAGTATAGTTCAGGGTGGACAGCCCCAGCATTTT.

V usage is TRBV5-1 and J usage is TRBJ2-1; TRBD1 aligns across 7 bases. The CDR3 totals 14 residues. The trim removed 2 bases at V and 5 bases at J, leaving 4 bases unmatched. Germline lookup yields CDR1 SGHRS and CDR2 YFSETQ. Here the CDR3 DNA reads TGCGCCAGCAGCTTTGAGGGGGCGGACAATGAGCAGTTCTTC. Translated, it gives CASSFEGADNEQFF.

This chain connects TRBV6-5 to TRBJ2-2, with a tentative D call TRBD2 (6 bases). Germline V gives CDR1 MNHEY, CDR2 SVGAGI. This CDR3 has 14 residues. V lost 7 bases and J 5 bases, leaving 14 bases between the germline ends. CDR3 region: CASKYGGSTGELFF. The CDR3 DNA reads TGTGCCAGCAAGTATGGGGGGAGTACCGGGGAGCTGTTTTTT.

The chain combines TRBV6-6 with TRBJ1-1; the match to TRBD1 covers 8 bases. With 4 bases clipped from V and 5 bases from J, the junction kept 6 bases outside the gene matches. The CDR3 totals 14 residues. The germline V gene encodes CDR1 MNHNY and CDR2 SVGAGI (reference sequence). CDR3 loop: CASSSSGGATEAFF. The CDR3 DNA reads as TGTGCCAGCAGTTCCTCAGGGGGCGCGACTGAAGCTTTCTTT.

This clone came up once. The chain recombines TRBV7-9 with TRBJ2-2, with D perhaps matching TRBD2 (5 bases). This CDR3 has 15 amino acids. Per germline, CDR1 SEHNR and CDR2 FQNEAQ (reference sequence). Trimming took 5 bases from V and 5 from J, leaving 15 bases between them. The DNA for the CDR3 is TGTGCCAGCAGCCTCCGGCTCGGGGATACCGGGGAGCTGTTTTTT. Protein product: CASSLRLGDTGELFF.

The chain links TRBV4-2 to TRBJ2-3; 10 nucleotides align to TRBD2. V lost 4 bases to trimming and J lost 0 bases; unmatched junction nucleotides: 16. Per the germline V gene, CDR1 is LGHNA and CDR2 is YNFKEQ. The CDR3 has 20 residues. The CDR3 protein is CASSRTFVVSGGASTDTQYF. The DNA of the CDR3 is TGTGCCAGCAGCCGCACGTTCGTAGTCAGCGGGGGGGCTAGCACAGATACGCAGTATTTT.

The V and J genes are TRBV6-6 and TRBJ2-3; 11 bases are shared with TRBD2. Germline V gene lookup returns CDR1 MNHNY and CDR2 SVGAGI (reference sequence). There are 15 residues in the CDR3. V was clipped by 8 bases and J by 4 bases; unmatched bases: 8. The CDR3 spells CASGPSSGGSDTQYF. The CDR3 DNA follows: TGTGCCAGCGGACCTTCTAGCGGGGGGTCAGATACGCAGTATTTT.